The clone carrying this T cell receptor (beta chain) was detected a few times. What it recognizes is unknown. The data are from a study of T cells in Graves' hyperthyroidism and ophthalmopathy. Study background: Upon initial diagnosis and before any treatment, peripheral blood was collected.

Using RNA transcripts as the source, TCR beta CDR3 regions were amplified. The HTBI set primed first-round TCR CDR3 RT-PCR. In TCRdb, the multiplex PCR reads were re-called with MiXCR into one record per CDR3 protein. The sample includes nearly 600,000 distinct CDR3 sequences, around 13% of them seen just once. Study-wide results and caveats: Researchers report that a 13 V-J model separated ophthalmopathy from stable hyperthyroidism. Expanded thyroid clonotypes (above 0.001) were mostly also found in blood.

Germline V gene lookup returns CDR1 SGDLS and CDR2 YYNGEE. V dropped 3 bases and J dropped 7; count of bases not matched to a gene: 5. The CDR3 extends over 14 amino acids. Hyperthyroidism patients were newly diagnosed, had disease duration under 2 months, and were aged 18 to 65 years. Sequencing input: blood. This sequence joins TRBV9 and TRBJ2-7, with 12 bases that match TRBD1. The TCR originated in a woman in her 30s with Graves' hyperthyroidism that later progressed to Graves' ophthalmopathy. Here the CDR3 DNA reads TGTGCCAGCAGCGGGGGACAGGGGGCGCGTGAGCAGTACTTC. This gives the protein CASSGGQGAREQYF.